The 27 T cell receptor beta chains presented below share a single source sample, sequenced in a study of blood T cell repertoires in COVID-19. The assay was immunoSEQ multiplex PCR, and TCRdb's table has in-frame clones only and misses some. This table holds some 210,000 clones, 82% found once. Sequenced input: peripheral blood. The receptors were gathered from a woman between 35 and 50 years old with acute or convalescent COVID-19.

The chain joins TRBV4-3 to TRBJ2-5; a weak D match, TRBD2 (6 bases). V lost 1 base and J 2 bases, leaving 8 bases between the germline ends. The germline CDR1 and CDR2 sequences are LGHNA and YSLEER. This CDR3 is built from 14 residues. CDR3: CASSQGDLQETQYF. As DNA, the CDR3 is TGCGCCAGCAGCCAAGGGGACTTACAAGAGACCCAGTACTTC.

The chain has TRBV10-3 and TRBJ2-1, with 8 positions matching TRBD2. CDR1 and CDR2 (germline): ENHRY, SYGVKD. The CDR3 has 18 residues. Germline trimming cut 3 bases from V and 0 bases from J; bases unmatched to any gene: 10. This chain's CDR3 is CAISEILGRGDSYNEQFF. In nucleotides, the CDR3 is TGTGCCATCAGTGAAATACTGGGGCGGGGGGACTCCTACAATGAGCAGTTCTTC.

The chain joins TRBV7-2 to TRBJ2-3, with D perhaps TRBD2 (5 bases). Germline V lookup: CDR1 SGHTA, CDR2 FQGNSA. The length of the CDR3 is 14 residues. Trimming pared 5 bases from V and 1 base from J, leaving 10 bases between. The CDR3 here is CASSGWGGTDTQYF. The CDR3 nucleotides read TGTGCCAGCAGCGGGTGGGGAGGCACAGATACGCAGTATTTT.

The chain uses TRBV13 and TRBJ2-2, with a weak D call TRBD1 (6 bases). Germline values: CDR1 PRHDT, CDR2 FYEKMQ (reference sequence). Deletions cut 3 bases from V and 4 bases from J, with 24 bases between. The CDR3 sequence is 19 residues long. DNA of the CDR3: TGTGCCAGCAGCTTTTTCACTCCCCACAGGGCGGTGACCACCGGGGAGCTGTTTTTT. Translation gives CASSFFTPHRAVTTGELFF.

The chain couples TRBV6-5 to TRBJ2-2; D call uncertain. V gave up 0 bases and J gave up 8 bases, with 7 bases separating them. This CDR3 contains 13 residues. Germline CDR1 is MNHEY and CDR2 is SVGAGI. CDR3 sequence: CASSYSRWGELFF. CDR3 coding DNA: TGTGCCAGCAGTTACTCTCGGTGGGGGGAGCTGTTTTTT.

The chain links TRBV10-3 to TRBJ1-2, with unresolved D. Germline V gives CDR1 ENHRY, CDR2 SYGVKD. Trimming took off 0 bases at V and 0 bases at J, with 8 bases between the two ends. This CDR3 has 15 amino acids. Written as DNA, the CDR3 is TGTGCCATCAGTGAGTCCGGAGGCCCTAACTATGGCTACACCTTC. Its translation is CAISESGGPNYGYTF.

The chain couples TRBV5-1 to TRBJ1-4; a weak D match, TRBD1 (5 bases). V dropped 0 bases and J dropped 5 bases, with 8 bases sitting between them. CDR1 SGHRS and CDR2 YFSETQ come from the germline V gene. This CDR3 has 14 amino acids. This CDR3 is CASSLEAGNEKLFF. In DNA form, the CDR3 reads TGCGCCAGCAGCTTGGAGGCAGGGAATGAAAAACTGTTTTTT.

V usage is TRBV7-2 and J usage is TRBJ2-1; the match to TRBD2 covers 13 bases. The CDR3 sequence is 15 residues long. Germline V gene data show CDR1 as SGHTA and CDR2 as FQGNSA. The J segment lost 6 bases and the V segment lost 6 bases, leaving 5 bases of the junction unmatched. CDR3 nucleotides: TGTGCCAGCAGTCCCGGGACTAGCGGGGCCAATGAGCAGTTCTTC. It codes for CASSPGTSGANEQFF.

V usage is TRBV6-5 and J usage is TRBJ1-4; a weak D match, TRBD1 (5 bases). The CDR3 spans 14 residues. Germline assignment: CDR1 MNHEY and CDR2 SVGAGI. The V and J ends lost 7 bases and 5 bases respectively, with 14 bases between them. The CDR3 coding sequence is TGTGCCAGCACCGGCGGGGGGGGGAATGAAAAACTGTTTTTT. Protein: CASTGGGGNEKLFF.

V and J are TRBV27 and TRBJ2-1, with 11 bases aligning to TRBD2. This CDR3 has 17 residues. Losses at the gene ends were 1 base for V and 0 bases for J; bases not matched to a gene: 2. Germline assignment: CDR1 MNHEY and CDR2 SMNVEV (reference sequence). CDR3 region: CASSLLTSGASYNEQFF. CDR3 in DNA: TGTGCCAGCAGTTTATTGACTAGCGGGGCCTCCTACAATGAGCAGTTCTTC.

In its sample, this clone was seen once. The chain has TRBV7-2 and TRBJ1-5; TRBD1 aligns across 10 bases. The CDR3 runs to 15 residues. The V and J ends lost 3 bases and 4 bases, in that order; junction bases with no gene match: 3. Germline lookup yields CDR1 SGHTA and CDR2 FQGNSA. The CDR3 sequence: CASSFWTGGNQPQHF. The CDR3 bases are TGTGCCAGCAGCTTTTGGACAGGGGGGAATCAGCCCCAGCATTTT.

The J gene is TRBJ2-3, the V gene TRBV27, with 12 bases identical to TRBD2. V gave up 4 bases and J gave up 4 bases; unmatched junction bases: 6. The germline gives CDR1 MNHEY, CDR2 SMNVEV (reference sequence). The CDR3 runs 16 residues. The CDR3 DNA reads TGTGCCAGCAGTTCCGAGACTAGCGGGAGCCCAGATACGCAGTATTTT. It translates to CASSSETSGSPDTQYF.

This clone was picked up one time. This rearrangement joins TRBV10-3 to TRBJ1-2; a weak D match, TRBD1 (5 bases). V was pared by 7 bases and J by 2 bases, with 8 bases between. CDR3 size: 12 residues. Germline CDR1 and CDR2: ENHRY and SYGVKD. The CDR3 DNA follows: TGTGCCATCAAGGGGCAGAACTATGGCTACACCTTC. Encoded protein: CAIKGQNYGYTF.

The chain is built from TRBV5-4 and TRBJ2-3; TRBD2 matches at 13 bases. V lost 3 bases and J lost 3; bases outside the gene matches: 4. Germline assignment: CDR1 SGHNT and CDR2 YYREEE (reference sequence). The length of the CDR3 is 16 residues. The CDR3 reads CASSWGLAGSTDTQYF. In nucleotides, the CDR3 is TGTGCCAGCAGCTGGGGACTAGCGGGATCTACAGATACGCAGTATTTT.

The chain uses TRBV2 and TRBJ1-2; no clear D gene. This CDR3 contains 12 residues. Germline lookup yields CDR1 SNHLY and CDR2 FYNNEI. Trimming cost V 4 bases and J 4 bases, with 7 bases left between them. CDR3 region: CASSAGGYGYTF. The CDR3 nucleotides read TGTGCCAGCAGTGCAGGTGGCTATGGCTACACCTTC.

The gene calls are TRBV6-5 and TRBJ2-7; TRBD2 agrees at 8 bases. Germline V gene lookup returns CDR1 MNHEY and CDR2 SVGAGI. The junction had 7 bases not matched to a gene; V was cut back by 2 bases and J by 1 base. This CDR3 contains 16 residues. This CDR3 is CASSYRALADSYEQYF. CDR3 in DNA: TGTGCCAGCAGTTACAGGGCACTAGCGGATTCCTACGAGCAGTACTTC.

V usage is TRBV5-1 and J usage is TRBJ2-1; no reliable D call. This CDR3 has 12 residues. Germline V gives CDR1 SGHRS, CDR2 YFSETQ. Trimming removed 7 bases at V and 5 bases at J, with 10 bases between. The chain's CDR3 is CASRPRNNEQFF. CDR3 DNA sequence: TGCGCCAGCCGACCTAGGAACAATGAGCAGTTCTTC. The variable domain in full, with the rest retrieved from reference TRBV5-1 and TRBJ2-1, is KAGVTQTPRYLIKTRGQQVTLSCSPISGHRSVSWYQQTPGQGLQFLFEYFSETQRNKGNFPGRFSGRQFSNSRSEMNVSTLELGDSALYLCASRPRNNEQFFGPGTRLTVL.

The chain is built from TRBV7-2 and TRBJ1-1; the D is unclear. Germline lookup yields CDR1 SGHTA and CDR2 FQGNSA. The V end was cut by 5 bases, the J end by 0 bases, with 10 bases between. This CDR3 contains 14 residues. CDR3 residues: CASSHTTLNTEAFF. CDR3 DNA sequence: TGTGCCAGCAGCCATACTACCCTGAACACTGAAGCTTTCTTT.

The chain uses TRBV6-5 and TRBJ1-6, with D unresolved. Germline CDR1 and CDR2: MNHEY and SVGAGI. V was clipped by 8 bases and J by 6 bases, with 11 bases between them. This CDR3 is 13 amino acids long. CDR3 DNA sequence: TGTGCCAGCGCGGGAGCACCTAATTCACCCCTCCACTTT. This translates into CASAGAPNSPLHF.

V and J are TRBV4-2 and TRBJ2-7; perhaps TRBD2 as D (6 bases). Germline values: CDR1 LGHNA, CDR2 YNFKEQ. The ends were cut back, 1 base at V and 4 bases at J, with 17 bases in the middle. CDR3 length: 16 amino acids. The DNA of the CDR3 is TGTGCCAGCAGCCAAGGAATCCCAGCGGGTCGATACGAGCAGTACTTC. Its protein product is CASSQGIPAGRYEQYF.

J is TRBJ2-2 and V is TRBV19; possibly TRBD1 for D (6 bases). This CDR3 comprises 18 residues. Germline values: CDR1 LNHDA, CDR2 SQIVND (reference sequence). Trimming stripped 5 bases from V and 1 base from J, with 20 bases between. CDR3 in amino acids: CASSRRSQGVVNTGELFF. CDR3 nucleotide sequence: TGTGCCAGTAGTCGGCGGTCACAGGGAGTCGTGAACACCGGGGAGCTGTTTTTT.

The rearrangement uses TRBV2 and TRBJ2-1, with TRBD1 matching over 8 bases. Germline trimming cut 7 bases from V and 8 bases from J; bases unmatched to any gene: 13. CDR1 SNHLY and CDR2 FYNNEI come from the germline V gene. CDR3 length equals 15 residues. The CDR3: CASKADRGREDEQFF. CDR3 DNA: TGTGCCAGCAAGGCAGACAGGGGAAGAGAGGATGAGCAGTTCTTC.

The chain couples TRBV27 to TRBJ2-3; no definite D call. This CDR3 is built from 15 residues. The germline CDR1 and CDR2 sequences are MNHEY and SMNVEV (reference sequence). The V end was cut by 6 bases, the J end by 5 bases, with 18 bases between. For the CDR3, the DNA is TGTGCCAGCAGACCGTCATCTTGGGCAGAAGATACGCAGTATTTT. This translates into CASRPSSWAEDTQYF.

This chain links TRBV5-6 with TRBJ2-1; D is possibly TRBD1 (6 bases). Germline V gene sequence: CDR1 SGHDT, CDR2 YYEEEE. Trimming removed 2 bases from V and 9 bases from J, with 18 bases in between. CDR3 length: 15 residues. CDR3 loop: CASSLETGTIAEQFF. The CDR3 nucleotides are TGTGCCAGCAGCTTAGAAACAGGGACGATCGCTGAGCAGTTCTTC.

J is TRBJ2-5 and V is TRBV5-1, with TRBD2 identical over 12 bases. Per germline, CDR1 SGHRS and CDR2 YFSETQ. V dropped 0 bases and J dropped 1; count of bases not matched to a gene: 1. This CDR3 is built from 16 residues. Written as DNA, the CDR3 is TGCGCCAGCAGCTTGGGGGGACTAGCGGGCCAAGAGACCCAGTACTTC. Protein sequence: CASSLGGLAGQETQYF.

The CDR3 bases are TGCGCCAGCACGCAAGGGGGTCTTGGCGGCTACACCTTC. Encoded protein: CASTQGGLGGYTF. The chain uses TRBV10-2 and TRBJ1-2; weak D call: TRBD1 (6 bases). Trimming removed 7 bases from V and 8 bases from J, with 17 bases in between. This CDR3 contains 13 residues. CDR1 is WSHSY, CDR2 SAAADI, per germline.

This rearrangement joins TRBV19 to TRBJ1-1, with D perhaps matching TRBD1 (5 bases). In germline, CDR1 is LNHDA, CDR2 SQIVND (reference sequence). Trimming stripped 1 base from V and 8 bases from J, with 8 bases between. The CDR3 loop spans 12 amino acids. The CDR3 coding sequence is TGTGCCAGTAGTATAGGCCCAGGGGAAGCTTTCTTT. This codes for CASSIGPGEAFF.